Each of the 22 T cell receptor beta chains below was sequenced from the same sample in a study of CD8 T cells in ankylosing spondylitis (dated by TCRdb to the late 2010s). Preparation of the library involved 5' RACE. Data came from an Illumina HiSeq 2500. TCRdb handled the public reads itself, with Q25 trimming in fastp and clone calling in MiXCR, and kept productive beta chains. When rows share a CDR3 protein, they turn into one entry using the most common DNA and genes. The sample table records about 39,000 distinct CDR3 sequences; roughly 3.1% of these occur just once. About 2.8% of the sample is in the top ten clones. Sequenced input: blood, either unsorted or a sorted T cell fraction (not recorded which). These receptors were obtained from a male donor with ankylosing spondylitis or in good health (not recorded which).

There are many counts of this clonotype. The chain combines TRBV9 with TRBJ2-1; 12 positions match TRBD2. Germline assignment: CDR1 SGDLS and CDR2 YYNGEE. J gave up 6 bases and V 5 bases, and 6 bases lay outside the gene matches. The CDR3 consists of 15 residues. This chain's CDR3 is CASSLLAGGGNEQFF. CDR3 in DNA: TGTGCCAGCAGTTTACTAGCGGGGGGTGGCAATGAGCAGTTCTTC.

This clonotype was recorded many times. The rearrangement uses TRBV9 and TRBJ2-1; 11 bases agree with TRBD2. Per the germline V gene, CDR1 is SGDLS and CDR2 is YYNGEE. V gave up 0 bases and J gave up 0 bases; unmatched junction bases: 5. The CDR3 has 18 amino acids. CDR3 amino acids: CASSVVLAGAHSYNEQFF. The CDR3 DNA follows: TGTGCCAGCAGCGTAGTACTAGCGGGAGCCCACTCCTACAATGAGCAGTTCTTC.

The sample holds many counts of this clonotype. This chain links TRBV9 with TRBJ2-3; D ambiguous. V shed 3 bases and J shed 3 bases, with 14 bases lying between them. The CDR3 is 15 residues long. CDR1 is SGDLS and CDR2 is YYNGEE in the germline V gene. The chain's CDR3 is CASSAHLIDTDTQYF. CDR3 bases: TGTGCCAGCAGCGCCCATCTTATTGATACAGATACGCAGTATTTT.

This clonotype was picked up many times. In DNA form, the CDR3 reads TGTGCCAGCAGCGTAGCGTCGGGCCTGAACACTGAAGCTTTCTTT. This sequence encodes CASSVASGLNTEAFF. The rearrangement uses TRBV9 and TRBJ1-1, with no clear D. Germline CDR1 is SGDLS and CDR2 is YYNGEE. The V end lost 0 bases, the J end lost 0 bases, and 9 bases lay between the germline ends. The CDR3 sequence is 15 residues long.

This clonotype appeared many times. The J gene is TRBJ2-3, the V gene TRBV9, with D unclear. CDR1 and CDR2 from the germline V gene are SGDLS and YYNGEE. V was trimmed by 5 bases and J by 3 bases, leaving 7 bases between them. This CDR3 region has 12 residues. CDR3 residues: CASSPQTDTQYF. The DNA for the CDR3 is TGTGCCAGCAGTCCGCAAACAGATACGCAGTATTTT.

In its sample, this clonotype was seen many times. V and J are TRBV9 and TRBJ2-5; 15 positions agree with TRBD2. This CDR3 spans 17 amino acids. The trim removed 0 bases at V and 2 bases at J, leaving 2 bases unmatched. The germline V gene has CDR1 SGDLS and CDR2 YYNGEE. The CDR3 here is CASSVGTSGGVQETQYF. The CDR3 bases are TGTGCCAGCAGCGTAGGGACTAGCGGGGGGGTTCAAGAGACCCAGTACTTC.

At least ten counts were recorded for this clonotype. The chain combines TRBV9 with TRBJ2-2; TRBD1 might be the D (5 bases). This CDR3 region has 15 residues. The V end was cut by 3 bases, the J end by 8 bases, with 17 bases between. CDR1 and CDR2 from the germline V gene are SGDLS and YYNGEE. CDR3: CASSALAQATGELFF. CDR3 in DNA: TGTGCCAGCAGCGCCTTGGCACAGGCGACGGGGGAGCTGTTTTTT. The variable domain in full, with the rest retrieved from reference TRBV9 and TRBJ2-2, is DSGVTQTPKHLITATGQRVTLRCSPRSGDLSVYWYQQSLDQGLQFLIQYYNGEERAKGNILERFSAQQFPDLHSELNLSSLELGDSALYFCASSALAQATGELFFGEGSRLTVL.

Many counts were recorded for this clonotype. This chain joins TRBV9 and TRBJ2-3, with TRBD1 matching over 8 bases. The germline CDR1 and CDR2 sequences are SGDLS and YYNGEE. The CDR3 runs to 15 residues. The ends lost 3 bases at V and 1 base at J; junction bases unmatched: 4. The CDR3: CASSETGARTDTQYF. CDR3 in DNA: TGTGCCAGCAGCGAGACAGGGGCGCGCACAGATACGCAGTATTTT.

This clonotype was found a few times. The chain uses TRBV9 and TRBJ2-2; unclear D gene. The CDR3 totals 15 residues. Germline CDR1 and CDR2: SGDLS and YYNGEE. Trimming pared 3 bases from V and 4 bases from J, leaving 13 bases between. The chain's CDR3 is CASSGSADPTGELFF. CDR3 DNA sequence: TGTGCCAGCAGCGGCTCAGCAGATCCCACCGGGGAGCTGTTTTTT.

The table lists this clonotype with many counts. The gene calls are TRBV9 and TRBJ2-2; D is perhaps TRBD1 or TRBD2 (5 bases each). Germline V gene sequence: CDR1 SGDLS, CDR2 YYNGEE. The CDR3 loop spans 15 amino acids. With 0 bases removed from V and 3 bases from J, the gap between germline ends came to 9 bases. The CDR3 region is CASSVVGDHTGELFF. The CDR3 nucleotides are TGTGCCAGCAGCGTAGTAGGGGACCACACCGGGGAGCTGTTTTTT.

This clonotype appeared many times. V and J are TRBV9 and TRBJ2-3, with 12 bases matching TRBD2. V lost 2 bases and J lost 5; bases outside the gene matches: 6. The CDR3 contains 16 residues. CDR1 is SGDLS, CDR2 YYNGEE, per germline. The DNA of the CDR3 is TGTGCCAGCAGCGTGGGGACTAGCGGGCTTATAGATACGCAGTATTTT. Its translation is CASSVGTSGLIDTQYF.

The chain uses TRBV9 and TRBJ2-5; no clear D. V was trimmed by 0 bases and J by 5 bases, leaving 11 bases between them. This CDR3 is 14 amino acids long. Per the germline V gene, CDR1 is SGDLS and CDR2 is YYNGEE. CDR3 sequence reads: CASSVGVGSETQYF. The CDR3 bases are TGTGCCAGCAGCGTAGGGGTGGGGTCTGAGACCCAGTACTTC.

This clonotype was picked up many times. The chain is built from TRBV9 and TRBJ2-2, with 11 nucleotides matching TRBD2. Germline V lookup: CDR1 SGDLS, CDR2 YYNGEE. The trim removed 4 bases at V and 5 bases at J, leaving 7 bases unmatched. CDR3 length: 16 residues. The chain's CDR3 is CASSPGLAGITGELFF. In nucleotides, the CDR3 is TGTGCCAGCAGCCCCGGACTAGCGGGTATAACCGGGGAGCTGTTTTTT. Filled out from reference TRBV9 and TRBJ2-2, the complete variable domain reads DSGVTQTPKHLITATGQRVTLRCSPRSGDLSVYWYQQSLDQGLQFLIQYYNGEERAKGNILERFSAQQFPDLHSELNLSSLELGDSALYFCASSPGLAGITGELFFGEGSRLTVL.

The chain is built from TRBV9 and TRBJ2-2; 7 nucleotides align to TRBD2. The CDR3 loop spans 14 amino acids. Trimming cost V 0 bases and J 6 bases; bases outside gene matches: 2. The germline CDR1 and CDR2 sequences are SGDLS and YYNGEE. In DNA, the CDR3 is TGTGCCAGCAGCGTAGGCGGGAGCGCCGGGGAGCTGTTTTTT. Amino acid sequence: CASSVGGSAGELFF. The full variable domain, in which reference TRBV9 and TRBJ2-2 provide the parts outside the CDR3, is DSGVTQTPKHLITATGQRVTLRCSPRSGDLSVYWYQQSLDQGLQFLIQYYNGEERAKGNILERFSAQQFPDLHSELNLSSLELGDSALYFCASSVGGSAGELFFGEGSRLTVL.

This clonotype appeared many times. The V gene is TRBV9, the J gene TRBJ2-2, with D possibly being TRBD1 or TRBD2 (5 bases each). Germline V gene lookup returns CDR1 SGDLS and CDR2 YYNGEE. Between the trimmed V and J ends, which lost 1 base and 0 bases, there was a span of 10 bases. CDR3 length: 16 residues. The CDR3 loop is CASSVTGTANTGELFF. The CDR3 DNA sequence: TGTGCCAGCAGCGTAACCGGGACCGCGAACACCGGGGAGCTGTTTTTT.

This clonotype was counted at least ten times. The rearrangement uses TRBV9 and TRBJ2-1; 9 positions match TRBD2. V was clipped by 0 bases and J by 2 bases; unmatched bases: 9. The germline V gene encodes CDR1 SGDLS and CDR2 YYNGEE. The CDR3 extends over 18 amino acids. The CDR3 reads CASSVGVAGVPPYNEQFF. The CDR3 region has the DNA TGTGCCAGCAGCGTAGGGGTAGCGGGAGTACCTCCCTACAATGAGCAGTTCTTC.

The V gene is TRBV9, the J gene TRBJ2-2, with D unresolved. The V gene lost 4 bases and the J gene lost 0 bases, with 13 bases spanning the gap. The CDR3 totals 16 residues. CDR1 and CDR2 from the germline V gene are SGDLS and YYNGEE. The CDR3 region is CASSPPRAANTGELFF. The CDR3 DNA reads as TGTGCCAGCAGCCCCCCCCGGGCCGCGAACACCGGGGAGCTGTTTTTT. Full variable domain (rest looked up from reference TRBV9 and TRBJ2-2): DSGVTQTPKHLITATGQRVTLRCSPRSGDLSVYWYQQSLDQGLQFLIQYYNGEERAKGNILERFSAQQFPDLHSELNLSSLELGDSALYFCASSPPRAANTGELFFGEGSRLTVL.

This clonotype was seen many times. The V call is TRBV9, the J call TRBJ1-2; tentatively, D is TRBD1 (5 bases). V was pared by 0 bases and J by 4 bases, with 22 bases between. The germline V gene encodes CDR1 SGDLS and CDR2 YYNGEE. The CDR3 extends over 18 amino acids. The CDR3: CASSVGGEIFGVSYGYTF. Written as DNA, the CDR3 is TGTGCCAGCAGCGTAGGAGGGGAGATTTTCGGGGTCTCCTATGGCTACACCTTC.

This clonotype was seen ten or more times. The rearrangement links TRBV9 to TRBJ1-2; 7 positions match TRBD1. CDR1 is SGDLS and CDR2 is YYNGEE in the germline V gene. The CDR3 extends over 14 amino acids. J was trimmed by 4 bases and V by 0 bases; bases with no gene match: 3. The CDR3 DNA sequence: TGTGCCAGCAGCGTAGGACAGGGACCCTATGGCTACACCTTC. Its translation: CASSVGQGPYGYTF.

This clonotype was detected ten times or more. This CDR3 reads CASSGSGVGETQYF. The CDR3 DNA reads as TGTGCCAGCAGCGGATCAGGGGTAGGAGAGACCCAGTACTTC. This sequence joins TRBV9 and TRBJ2-5, with D tentatively TRBD1 (6 bases). Trimming stripped 3 bases from V and 4 bases from J, with 13 bases between. This CDR3 spans 14 amino acids. Germline assignment: CDR1 SGDLS and CDR2 YYNGEE.

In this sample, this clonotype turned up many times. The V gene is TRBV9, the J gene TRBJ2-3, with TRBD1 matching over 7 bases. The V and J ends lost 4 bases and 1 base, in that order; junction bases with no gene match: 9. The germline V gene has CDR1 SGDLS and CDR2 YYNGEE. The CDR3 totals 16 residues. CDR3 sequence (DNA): TGTGCCAGCAGCACCCGACAGGGCCTTGGCACAGATACGCAGTATTTT. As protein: CASSTRQGLGTDTQYF.

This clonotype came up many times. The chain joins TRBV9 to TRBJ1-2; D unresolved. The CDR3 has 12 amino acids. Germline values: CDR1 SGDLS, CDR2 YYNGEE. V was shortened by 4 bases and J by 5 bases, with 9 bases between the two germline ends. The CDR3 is CASSHTRYGYTF. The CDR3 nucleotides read TGTGCCAGCAGCCACACGCGGTATGGCTACACCTTC. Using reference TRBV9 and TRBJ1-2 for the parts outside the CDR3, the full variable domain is DSGVTQTPKHLITATGQRVTLRCSPRSGDLSVYWYQQSLDQGLQFLIQYYNGEERAKGNILERFSAQQFPDLHSELNLSSLELGDSALYFCASSHTRYGYTFGSGTRLTVV.